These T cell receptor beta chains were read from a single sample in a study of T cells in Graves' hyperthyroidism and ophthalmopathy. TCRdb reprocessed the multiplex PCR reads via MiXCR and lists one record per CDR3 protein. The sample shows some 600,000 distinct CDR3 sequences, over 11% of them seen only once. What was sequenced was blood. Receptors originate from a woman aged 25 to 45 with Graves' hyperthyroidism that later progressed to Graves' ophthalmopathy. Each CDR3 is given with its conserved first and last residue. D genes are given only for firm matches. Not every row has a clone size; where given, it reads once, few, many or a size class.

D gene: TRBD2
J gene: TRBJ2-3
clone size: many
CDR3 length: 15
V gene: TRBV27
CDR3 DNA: TGTGCCAGCACTGAGTCGAGCGGGAGTGTACATACGCAGTATTTT
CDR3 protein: CASTESSGSVHTQYF

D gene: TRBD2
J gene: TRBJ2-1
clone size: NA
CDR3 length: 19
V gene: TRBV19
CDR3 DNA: TGTGCCAGTACCTCGACTAGCGGCATACCTCGGTCGCTCTACAATGAGCAGTTCTTC
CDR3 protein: CASTSTSGIPRSLYNEQFF

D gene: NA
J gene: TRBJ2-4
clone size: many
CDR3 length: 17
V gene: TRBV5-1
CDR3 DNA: TGCGCCAGCAGCCTGGGGGGACTGACCCTAGCCAAAAACATTCAGTACTTC
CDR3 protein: CASSLGGLTLAKNIQYF

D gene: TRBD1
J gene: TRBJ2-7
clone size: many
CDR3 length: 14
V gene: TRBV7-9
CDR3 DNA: TGTGCCAGCAGCATCGGGACAGGGGGCAACGAGCAGTACTTC
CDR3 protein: CASSIGTGGNEQYF

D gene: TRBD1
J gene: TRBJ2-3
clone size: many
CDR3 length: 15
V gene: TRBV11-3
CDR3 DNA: TGTGCCAGCAGCTCTGAGACAGGGATAGCAGATACGCAGTATTTT
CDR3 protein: CASSSETGIADTQYF

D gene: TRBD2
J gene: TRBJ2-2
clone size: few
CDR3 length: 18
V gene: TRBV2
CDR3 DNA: TGTGCCAGCAGTGAACGAGCGGGAGGGCCGGTGGGGACCGGGGAGCTGCTTTTT
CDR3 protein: CASSERAGGPVGTGELLF

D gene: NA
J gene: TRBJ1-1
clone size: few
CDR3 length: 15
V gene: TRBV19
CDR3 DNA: TGTGCCAGTAGTACCACCGGGACTTTGAACACTGAAGCTTTCTTT
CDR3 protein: CASSTTGTLNTEAFF

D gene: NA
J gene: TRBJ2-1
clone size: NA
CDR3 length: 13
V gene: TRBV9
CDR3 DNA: TGTGCCAGCAGCGTAGAGAGCGCCAATGAGCAGTTCTTC
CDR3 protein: CASSVESANEQFF

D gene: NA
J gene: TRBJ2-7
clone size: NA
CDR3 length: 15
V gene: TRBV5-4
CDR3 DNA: TGTGCCAGCAGCTTGCCCCAAGATCACCTTAGCGAGCAGTACTTC
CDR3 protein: CASSLPQDHLSEQYF

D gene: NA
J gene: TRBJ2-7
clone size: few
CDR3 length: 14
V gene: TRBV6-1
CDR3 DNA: TGTGCCAGCAGGTTCGAGGTTTACGGCTACGAGCAGTACTTC
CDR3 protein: CASRFEVYGYEQYF

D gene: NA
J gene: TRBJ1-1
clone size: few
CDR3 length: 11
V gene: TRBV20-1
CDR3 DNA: TGCAGTGCTAGTTCGCCGACTGAAGCTTTCTTT
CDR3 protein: CSASSPTEAFF

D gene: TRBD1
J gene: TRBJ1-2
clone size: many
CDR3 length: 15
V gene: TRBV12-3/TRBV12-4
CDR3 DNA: TGTGCCAGCAGTGCCGGGACAGGGGGATCCTATGGCTACACCTTC
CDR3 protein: CASSAGTGGSYGYTF

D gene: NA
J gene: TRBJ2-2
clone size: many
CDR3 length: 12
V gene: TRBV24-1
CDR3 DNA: TGTGCCACCAGCAGGTGGAGCGGGGAGCTGTTTTTT
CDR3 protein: CATSRWSGELFF

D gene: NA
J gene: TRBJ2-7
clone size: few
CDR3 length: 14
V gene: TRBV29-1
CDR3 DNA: TGCAGCGGTCTAGGGGTGACAGACTCCTACGAGCAGTACTTC
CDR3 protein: CSGLGVTDSYEQYF

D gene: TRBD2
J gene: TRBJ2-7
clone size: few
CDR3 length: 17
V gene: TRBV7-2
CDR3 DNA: TGTGCCAGCAGCTTAGCGCTTAGCGGGGGAATACTGGGAGAGCAGTACTTC
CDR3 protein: CASSLALSGGILGEQYF

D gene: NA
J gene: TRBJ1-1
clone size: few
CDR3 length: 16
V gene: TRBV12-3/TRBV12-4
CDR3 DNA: TGTGCCAGCACCTATGACCGATCACCCCTGAACACTGAAGCTTTCTTT
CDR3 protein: CASTYDRSPLNTEAFF

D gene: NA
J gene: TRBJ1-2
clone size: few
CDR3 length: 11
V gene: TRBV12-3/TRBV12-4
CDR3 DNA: TGTGCCAGCAGTTTAACAGATGGCTACACCTTC
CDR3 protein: CASSLTDGYTF

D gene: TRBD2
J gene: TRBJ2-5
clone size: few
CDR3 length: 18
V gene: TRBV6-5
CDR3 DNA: TGTGCCAGCAGTTACTCCACTAGCGGGGAGGAAAGGGAAGAGACCCAGTACTTC
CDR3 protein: CASSYSTSGEEREETQYF

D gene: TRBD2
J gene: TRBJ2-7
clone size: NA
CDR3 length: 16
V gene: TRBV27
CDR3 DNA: TGTGCCAGCAGTTTCAGCGGGACTGACTTAACCTACGAGCAGTACTTC
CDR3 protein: CASSFSGTDLTYEQYF

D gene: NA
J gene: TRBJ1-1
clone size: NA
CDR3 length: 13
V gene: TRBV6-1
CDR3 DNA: TGTGCCAGCCGGGGGGGGGGAAGACCTGAAGCTTTCTTT
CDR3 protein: CASRGGGRPEAFF

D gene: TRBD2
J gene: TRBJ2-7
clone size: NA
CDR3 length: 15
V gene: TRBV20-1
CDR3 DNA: TGCAGTGCCCGTAGGACTAGCGGGGGACCCTACGAGCAGTACTTC
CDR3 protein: CSARRTSGGPYEQYF

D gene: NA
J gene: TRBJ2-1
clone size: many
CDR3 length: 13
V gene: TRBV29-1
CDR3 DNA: TGCAGCGCCAACTCACCCCTCTACAATGAGCAGTTCTTC
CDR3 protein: CSANSPLYNEQFF

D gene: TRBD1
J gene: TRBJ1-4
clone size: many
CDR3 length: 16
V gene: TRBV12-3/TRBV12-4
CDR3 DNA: TGTGCCAGCAGTACCGACAGGGTGATCACTAATGAAAAACTGTTTTTT
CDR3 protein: CASSTDRVITNEKLFF

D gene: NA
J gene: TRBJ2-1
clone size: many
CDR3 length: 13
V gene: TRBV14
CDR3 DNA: TGTGCCAGCAGCCAAGAACGCGGTAATGAGCAGTTCTTC
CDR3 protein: CASSQERGNEQFF

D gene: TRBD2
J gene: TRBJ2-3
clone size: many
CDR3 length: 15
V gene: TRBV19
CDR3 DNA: TGTGCCAGTAGCCTAATAGCGGGGAGCACAGATACGCAGTATTTT
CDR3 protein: CASSLIAGSTDTQYF

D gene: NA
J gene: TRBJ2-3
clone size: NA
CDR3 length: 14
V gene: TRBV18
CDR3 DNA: TGTGCCAGCTCACCAGAAGGGTACACAGATACGCAGTATTTT
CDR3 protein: CASSPEGYTDTQYF

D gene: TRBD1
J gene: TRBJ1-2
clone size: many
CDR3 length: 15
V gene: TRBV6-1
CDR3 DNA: TGTGCCAGCAGTCCCCGACAGGGAGGACACTATGGCTACACCTTC
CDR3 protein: CASSPRQGGHYGYTF

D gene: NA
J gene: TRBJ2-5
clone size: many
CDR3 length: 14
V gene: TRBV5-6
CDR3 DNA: TGTGCCAGCAGCTTGGTCTCTGGCCAAGAGACCCAGTACTTC
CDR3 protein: CASSLVSGQETQYF

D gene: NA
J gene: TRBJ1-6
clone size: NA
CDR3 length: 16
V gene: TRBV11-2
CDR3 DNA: TGTGCCAGCAGCTCGGCGATAGGCTCCTATAATTCACCCCTCCACTTT
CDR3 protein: CASSSAIGSYNSPLHF